The subject of this entry is one TCR beta chain. The repertoire was sequenced with immunoSEQ multiplex PCR; TCRdb's copy has only in-frame clones and lacks some. Altogether about 75,000 clones are present, approximately 97% being singletons, with the ten largest covering around 0.3%. This record belongs to a study of technical replicates of blood from a few donors. V shed 2 bases and J shed 2 bases, with 13 bases lying between them. The germline CDR1 and CDR2 sequences are SGHRS and YFSETQ. CDR3 length: 15 amino acids. The J gene is TRBJ1-1, the V gene TRBV5-1; possible D gene TRBD1, 6 bases. The clonotype was recovered from a human donor in good health. Sequenced material: T cells isolated from PBMCs. The DNA for the CDR3 is TGCGCCAGCAGCTTAGCCGGGACACTCAACACTGAAGCTTTCTTT. Protein product: CASSLAGTLNTEAFF.